This passage covers 25 T cell receptor beta chains from one sample sequenced in a study of identical twins. Using its own MiXCR run on the 5' RACE reads, TCRdb lists one record per CDR3 protein. The data hold nearly 200,000 distinct CDR3 sequences, with around a sixth observed a single time. This same sample was also taken into another study, of T cells expressing NK-cell markers.

The sample was CD8+ T cells sorted from blood. Every receptor here comes from a woman younger than 30 in good health.

This clonotype occurred a few times. The rearrangement links TRBV6-2 or TRBV6-3 to TRBJ2-7, with D unresolved. Germline CDR1 and CDR2: MNHEY and SVGEGT. The V gene lost 5 bases and the J gene lost 0 bases, with 5 bases spanning the gap. The CDR3 runs to 12 residues. The CDR3 protein is CASSPPSYEQYF. The DNA for the CDR3 is TGTGCCAGCAGTCCTCCCTCCTACGAGCAGTACTTC.

The chain is built from TRBV2 and TRBJ2-2; D call uncertain. V lost 4 bases to trimming and J lost 2 bases, with 8 bases between them. CDR1 SNHLY and CDR2 FYNNEI come from the germline V gene. This CDR3 is built from 14 residues. The CDR3 nucleotides read TGTGCCAGCAGTGTTCGCAGTAACACCGGGGAGCTGTTTTTT. Protein product: CASSVRSNTGELFF.

This clonotype was observed a handful of times. The CDR3 protein is CASGGGTEQYF. Here the CDR3 DNA reads TGTGCCAGTGGCGGGGGGACCGAGCAGTACTTC. The genes are TRBV12-3 or TRBV12-4 and TRBJ2-7; TRBD2 agrees at 8 bases. Germline trimming cut 9 bases from V and 6 bases from J; bases unmatched to any gene: 4. The CDR3 runs 11 residues.

This clonotype has a handful of counts. The chain couples TRBV5-4 to TRBJ2-7; D unclear. The CDR3 has 12 amino acids. Trimming took 0 bases from V and 5 from J, leaving 6 bases between them. The germline gives CDR1 SGHNT, CDR2 YYREEE (reference sequence). This CDR3 is CASSLEGNEQYF. The CDR3 nucleotides read TGTGCCAGCAGCTTGGAAGGAAACGAGCAGTACTTC.

Comments on this clonotype: A read error may be the cause here, since a much bigger clone is one base away. The CDR3 is CASSRDSLSYNEQFF. CDR3 sequence (DNA): TGTGCCAGCAGTCGGGACAGCCTCTCCTACAATGAGCAGTTCTTC. V is TRBV6-1 and J is TRBJ2-1; TRBD1 agrees at 7 bases. Germline CDR1 MNHNS, CDR2 SASEGT. The junction had 4 bases not matched to a gene; V was cut back by 5 bases and J by 0 bases. The CDR3 totals 15 residues.

The V call is TRBV6-1, the J call TRBJ2-1; TRBD2 aligns across 14 bases. Germline lookup yields CDR1 MNHNS and CDR2 SASEGT. The CDR3 loop spans 13 amino acids. Germline trimming cut 11 bases from V and 5 bases from J; bases unmatched to any gene: 2. The CDR3 sequence is CAAGLAGDNEQFF. In DNA, the CDR3 is TGTGCCGCGGGACTAGCGGGGGACAATGAGCAGTTCTTC.

The chain is built from TRBV27 and TRBJ2-5; 10 nucleotides line up with TRBD1. V was pared by 2 bases and J by 7 bases, with 7 bases of the junction left unmatched. There are 15 residues in the CDR3. Looked up from germline, CDR1 is MNHEY and CDR2 is SMNVEV (reference sequence). The CDR3 sequence is CASSLGGTGEVTQYF. DNA of the CDR3: TGTGCCAGCAGTTTAGGCGGGACAGGGGAAGTGACCCAGTACTTC.

This clonotype was counted a few times. V usage is TRBV5-1 and J usage is TRBJ2-5, with unresolved D. CDR1 SGHRS and CDR2 YFSETQ come from the germline V gene. The CDR3 is made up of 14 amino acids. V was shortened by 2 bases and J by 3 bases, with 11 bases between the two germline ends. Here the CDR3 reads CASSLLDGEETQYF. In DNA form, the CDR3 reads TGCGCCAGCAGCTTATTAGACGGTGAAGAGACCCAGTACTTC.

The V and J genes are TRBV29-1 and TRBJ1-3; D not resolved. With 4 bases removed from V and 7 bases from J, the gap between germline ends came to 5 bases. Germline V gene data show CDR1 as SQVTM and CDR2 as ANQGSEA. CDR3 length: 10 amino acids. CDR3 DNA sequence: TGCAGCGTTGCCGCGAACACCATATATTTT. This gives the protein CSVAANTIYF. Together with reference TRBV29-1 and TRBJ1-3, the CDR3 gives the full variable domain: SAVISQKPSRDICQRGTSLTIQCQVDSQVTMMFWYRQQPGQSLTLIATANQGSEATYESGFVIDKFPISRPNLTFSTLTVSNMSPEDSSIYLCSVAANTIYFGEGSWLTVV.

The chain employs TRBV9 and TRBJ2-4; maybe TRBD1 (6 bases). Germline V lookup: CDR1 SGDLS, CDR2 YYNGEE. The V end lost 4 bases, the J end lost 3 bases, and 23 bases lay between the germline ends. This CDR3 has 18 amino acids. CDR3 region: CASSPPSSKTGDKNIQYF. The CDR3 coding sequence is TGTGCCAGCAGCCCCCCCTCCTCAAAGACAGGAGACAAAAACATTCAGTACTTC.

The CDR3: CASSLGDKTEQFF. CDR3 DNA sequence: TGCGCCAGCAGCCTTGGCGATAAGACTGAGCAGTTCTTC. The chain employs TRBV5-1 and TRBJ2-1; D not resolved. The CDR3 extends over 13 amino acids. Germline CDR1 SGHRS, CDR2 YFSETQ. The V gene lost 4 bases and the J gene lost 9 bases, with 14 bases spanning the gap.

This clonotype was recorded at least ten times. J is TRBJ1-6 and V is TRBV5-1; TRBD1 is a possible D gene (6 bases). Germline CDR1 SGHRS, CDR2 YFSETQ. There are 13 residues in the CDR3. The V and J ends lost 0 bases and 10 bases respectively, with 8 bases between them. The CDR3: CASSLGGGSPLHF. The CDR3 nucleotides read TGCGCCAGCAGCTTGGGCGGGGGCTCACCCCTCCACTTT.

The CDR3 spells CASSRDEKLFF. DNA of the CDR3: TGTGCCAGCAGCCGTGACGAAAAACTGTTTTTT. The V and J genes are TRBV7-9 and TRBJ1-4, with no clear D. Trimming took 5 bases from V and 8 from J, leaving 6 bases between them. Germline V gene data show CDR1 as SEHNR and CDR2 as FQNEAQ (reference sequence). The CDR3 loop spans 11 amino acids.

This clonotype came up once. The rearrangement links TRBV3-1 to TRBJ2-5; D unclear. The germline gives CDR1 LGHDT, CDR2 YNNKEL (reference sequence). Trimming shortened V by 1 base and J by 4 bases, and 22 bases separated the two germline ends. The CDR3 runs 18 residues. The CDR3 region has the DNA TGTGCCAGCAGCCAAGTTTCTCCTGAGCGACCGATGGCAGAGACCCAGTACTTC. This codes for CASSQVSPERPMAETQYF.

In its sample, this clonotype was seen a few times. The CDR3 nucleotides are TGCAGTGCTAGTTCTTGGGACAGGGTCAATGGCTACACCTTC. It yields the protein CSASSWDRVNGYTF. The chain links TRBV20-1 to TRBJ1-2, with 9 bases matching TRBD1. Germline values: CDR1 DFQATT, CDR2 SNEGSKA (reference sequence). This CDR3 is built from 14 residues. The J segment lost 6 bases and the V segment lost 3 bases, leaving 8 bases of the junction unmatched.

There are a few counts of this clonotype. The genes are TRBV20-1 and TRBJ1-1; D is unresolved. The V gene's germline CDR1 is DFQATT and CDR2 SNEGSKA (reference sequence). The CDR3 has 10 amino acids. The germline V and J ends were trimmed by 5 bases and 7 bases, with 8 bases remaining between them. The CDR3 here is CSALGSEAFF. The DNA for the CDR3 is TGCAGTGCTCTAGGGAGTGAAGCTTTCTTT.

This clonotype came up a few times. The chain employs TRBV29-1 and TRBJ2-7, with a tentative D call TRBD2 (6 bases). V lost 2 bases and J 0 bases, leaving 17 bases between the germline ends. The CDR3 spans 16 residues. Germline CDR1 reads SQVTM; CDR2 reads ANQGSEA. The DNA of the CDR3 is TGCAGCGTTGAATGGGCTCGGGCGGGGAGCTCCTACGAGCAGTACTTC. Amino acid sequence: CSVEWARAGSSYEQYF.

The chain employs TRBV29-1 and TRBJ1-1; 8 nucleotides agree with TRBD1. CDR3 length equals 14 residues. CDR1 and CDR2 from the germline V gene are SQVTM and ANQGSEA. V was pared by 6 bases and J by 1 base, with 7 bases of the junction left unmatched. CDR3 amino acids: CSVGRGTGNTEAFF. In DNA, the CDR3 is TGCAGCGTCGGTCGGGGGACAGGGAACACTGAAGCTTTCTTT.

This clonotype occurred many times. The chain is built from TRBV20-1 and TRBJ1-2; the match to TRBD1 covers 8 bases. V lost 2 bases to trimming and J lost 6 bases; unmatched junction nucleotides: 8. Germline V gene data show CDR1 as DFQATT and CDR2 as SNEGSKA (reference sequence). This CDR3 comprises 14 residues. The CDR3 protein is CSARSLDRVDGYTF. CDR3 nucleotides: TGCAGTGCTAGATCCTTGGACAGGGTGGATGGCTACACCTTC.

J is TRBJ2-7 and V is TRBV7-9; 10 bases fit TRBD1. The CDR3 covers 15 residues. In germline, CDR1 is SEHNR, CDR2 FQNEAQ (reference sequence). V dropped 4 bases and J dropped 6; count of bases not matched to a gene: 9. The CDR3 sequence is CASSYSRTGGSEQYF. The CDR3 nucleotides are TGTGCCAGCAGCTACTCAAGGACAGGGGGTTCCGAGCAGTACTTC.

The chain has TRBV7-9 and TRBJ1-1; possible D gene TRBD1, 5 bases. V was shortened by 6 bases and J by 2 bases, with 13 bases between the two germline ends. From germline, CDR1 is SEHNR and CDR2 FQNEAQ (reference sequence). The CDR3 is made up of 14 amino acids. This CDR3 reads CASRGGTANTEAFF. The CDR3 DNA follows: TGTGCCAGCAGGGGCGGGACGGCAAACACTGAAGCTTTCTTT.

The chain links TRBV3-1 to TRBJ2-4, with 7 bases fitting TRBD1. From germline, CDR1 is LGHDT and CDR2 YNNKEL (reference sequence). The CDR3 consists of 18 residues. V gave up 11 bases and J gave up 0 bases; unmatched junction bases: 19. This chain's CDR3 is CACTARDSKPLAKNIQYF. The CDR3 bases are TGTGCCTGCACCGCCCGGGACAGCAAACCGCTAGCCAAAAACATTCAGTACTTC.

The chain combines TRBV12-3 or TRBV12-4 with TRBJ2-2, with TRBD1 matching 11 bases. V was pared by 4 bases and J by 5 bases, with 3 bases of the junction left unmatched. The CDR3 is 15 residues long. Here the CDR3 reads CASSWTGGATGELFF. Here the CDR3 DNA reads TGTGCCAGCAGTTGGACAGGGGGCGCGACCGGGGAGCTGTTTTTT.

In its sample, this clonotype was seen a few times. The chain uses TRBV10-3 and TRBJ2-5; TRBD1 or TRBD2 may be the D gene (6 bases each). This CDR3 has 18 amino acids. Germline lookup yields CDR1 ENHRY and CDR2 SYGVKD. Trimming cost V 0 bases and J 10 bases, with 27 bases left between them. CDR3 amino acids: CAISESGTGGAREEVQYF. CDR3 coding DNA: TGTGCCATCAGTGAGTCGGGGACCGGGGGCGCCAGGGAAGAGGTCCAGTACTTC.

As concerns this clonotype: A much larger clonotype is one base distant, so this may be a read error. V gene TRBV3-1 combines with J gene TRBJ2-1; D not resolved. This CDR3 has 12 amino acids. Germline CDR1 and CDR2: LGHDT and YNNKEL (reference sequence). CDR3 sequence reads: CASNGETNERFF. As DNA, the CDR3 is TGTGCCAGCAACGGAGAGACCAATGAGCGGTTCTTC.